One sample yielded the 20 T cell receptor beta chains listed below, sequenced in a study of shared clonotypes between healthy human individuals (dated by TCRdb to 2019 to 2021). Preparation of the library involved the immunoSEQ multiplex PCR assay. In its TCRdb copy, this immuneACCESS table keeps in-frame sequences only and misses some clones. Where compared with another copy, unresolved V genes explain less than half of these, and the others have no known cause. The sample contains fewer than 650,000 clones, 76% of them found a single time. The ten largest clonotypes hold over 10% of the sample. Sequenced: PBMCs. The source is a woman in her forties in good health. Some clones in this sample may be carry-over from other donors' samples.

The CDR3, as DNA: TGTGCCAGCAGCCTAAGACTAGCGTACTCCTACGAGCAGTACTTC. Its translation is CASSLRLAYSYEQYF. The rearrangement uses TRBV4-2 and TRBJ2-7; 8 nucleotides line up with TRBD2. There are 15 residues in the CDR3. With V trimmed by 4 bases and J by 0 bases, 5 bases remained unmatched. Germline loops: CDR1 LGHNA, CDR2 YNFKEQ.

The chain links TRBV7-8 to TRBJ2-5; D is undetermined. Trimming took 0 bases from V and 5 from J, leaving 10 bases between them. CDR3 size: 14 residues. The V gene's germline CDR1 is SGHVS and CDR2 FQNEAQ. The CDR3 DNA follows: TGTGCCAGCAGCTTAGCGGCAGTATGGGAGACCCAGTACTTC. Translation gives CASSLAAVWETQYF.

Only a few counts were recorded for this clone. The genes are TRBV5-4 and TRBJ2-1; TRBD1 agrees at 8 bases. Germline V gene sequence: CDR1 SGHNT, CDR2 YYREEE (reference sequence). CDR3 length equals 15 residues. V was pared by 3 bases and J by 2 bases, with 4 bases of the junction left unmatched. DNA of the CDR3: TGTGCCAGCAGCTCGCCGACAGGGGCCTACAATGAGCAGTTCTTC. Its translation: CASSSPTGAYNEQFF.

V is TRBV19 and J is TRBJ1-1; no clear D gene. The V gene's germline CDR1 is LNHDA and CDR2 SQIVND (reference sequence). The CDR3 runs 13 residues. The germline V and J ends were trimmed by 3 bases and 2 bases, with 7 bases remaining between them. The CDR3 region is CASSITLNTEAFF. The CDR3 DNA reads as TGTGCCAGTAGTATTACGCTTAACACTGAAGCTTTCTTT. The full variable domain, with the rest looked up from reference TRBV19 and TRBJ1-1, is DGGITQSPKYLFRKEGQNVTLSCEQNLNHDAMYWYRQDPGQGLRLIYYSQIVNDFQKGDIAEGYSVSREKKESFPLTVTSAQKNPTAFYLCASSITLNTEAFFGQGTRLTVV.

V usage is TRBV21-1 and J usage is TRBJ2-1; the D call TRBD2 from the table was never checked on the DNA. TRBV21-1 is a pseudogene. This CDR3 has 15 amino acids. The CDR3: CASSAMTGTSNEQFF. For the CDR3, the DNA is TGTGCCAGCAGTGCCATGACCGGGACTAGCAATGAGCAGTTCTTC.

This clone has a count of ten or more. This rearrangement joins TRBV5-1 to TRBJ2-1, with TRBD1 matching 11 bases. Germline V gene lookup returns CDR1 SGHRS and CDR2 YFSETQ. This CDR3 has 17 amino acids. After removal of 4 bases from V and 9 bases from J, the junction contained 15 bases not matched to a gene. This CDR3 reads CASSPTDGTGGLSEQFF. For the CDR3, the DNA is TGCGCCAGCAGCCCGACCGACGGGACAGGGGGTTTAAGTGAGCAGTTCTTC.

The CDR3 DNA is TGTGCCAGCAGCACAGGGGGCGCGGCCGAGCAGTACTTC. Translation gives CASSTGGAAEQYF. The V and J genes are TRBV27 and TRBJ2-7, with 9 positions matching TRBD1. Per the germline V gene, CDR1 is MNHEY and CDR2 is SMNVEV (reference sequence). Losses at the gene ends were 6 bases for V and 6 bases for J; bases not matched to a gene: 6. The CDR3 extends over 13 amino acids.

The gene calls are TRBV10-3 and TRBJ2-7; 8 nucleotides align to TRBD1. V lost 4 bases to trimming and J lost 4 bases; unmatched junction nucleotides: 3. Germline V gene lookup returns CDR1 ENHRY and CDR2 SYGVKD. The CDR3 has 13 residues. CDR3 in DNA: TGTGCCATCAGTGGACAGGGGACGTACGAGCAGTACTTC. Translated: CAISGQGTYEQYF.

A single count supports this clone. The chain joins TRBV14 to TRBJ2-1; TRBD2 agrees at 9 bases. With 2 bases clipped from V and 5 bases from J, the junction kept 7 bases outside the gene matches. Germline assignment: CDR1 SGHDN and CDR2 FVKESK. This CDR3 region has 16 residues. CDR3 in amino acids: CASSQPLAGTNNEQFF. The CDR3 DNA sequence: TGTGCCAGCAGCCAACCCCTAGCGGGAACCAACAATGAGCAGTTCTTC. Full variable domain (remainder filled in from reference TRBV14 and TRBJ2-1): EAGVTQFPSHSVIEKGQTVTLRCDPISGHDNLYWYRRVMGKEIKFLLHFVKESKQDESGMPNNRFLAERTGGTYSTLKVQPAELEDSGVYFCASSQPLAGTNNEQFFGPGTRLTVL.

This clone was counted ten times or more. Other DNA sequences from this sample encode an identical CDR3 as well. The rearrangement links TRBV4-2 to TRBJ2-5, with 12 bases that match TRBD2. The CDR3 runs to 17 residues. V shed 1 base, J shed 1 base, and the junction held 4 bases outside the gene matches. Germline CDR1 reads LGHNA; CDR2 reads YNFKEQ. CDR3 DNA sequence: TGTGCCAGCAGCCAAGGAACTAGCGGGGGGACCCAAGAGACCCAGTACTTC. This gives the protein CASSQGTSGGTQETQYF.

This rearrangement joins TRBV9 to TRBJ2-2; the D call may be TRBD1 or TRBD2 (6 bases each). Trimming removed 4 bases from V and 6 bases from J, with 13 bases in between. Germline-derived CDR1 and CDR2 are SGDLS and YYNGEE. CDR3 length: 14 residues. CDR3 DNA: TGTGCCAGCAGCCTAAGGGGGGCGGCCGGGGAGCTGTTTTTT. Amino acid sequence: CASSLRGAAGELFF.

This clone has at least ten counts. The CDR3 nucleotides are TGTGCCAGCAGGAAGGCGGGAGGGCGTTTTGAGCAGTACTTC. Amino acids: CASRKAGGRFEQYF. The chain recombines TRBV28 with TRBJ2-7; 9 bases are shared with TRBD2. CDR1 MDHEN and CDR2 SYDVKM come from the germline V gene. V lost 6 bases to trimming and J lost 7 bases; unmatched junction nucleotides: 10. The CDR3 runs to 14 residues.

The chain is built from TRBV29-1 and TRBJ1-2; D ambiguous. The CDR3 extends over 12 amino acids. V was pared by 5 bases and J by 3 bases, with 10 bases between. Germline V lookup: CDR1 SQVTM, CDR2 ANQGSEA. The CDR3 region is CSVSSRDYGYTF. The DNA of the CDR3 is TGCAGCGTTAGCAGTAGGGACTATGGCTACACCTTC. Full variable domain (outside the CDR3, taken from reference TRBV29-1 and TRBJ1-2): SAVISQKPSRDICQRGTSLTIQCQVDSQVTMMFWYRQQPGQSLTLIATANQGSEATYESGFVIDKFPISRPNLTFSTLTVSNMSPEDSSIYLCSVSSRDYGYTFGSGTRLTVV.

This clone was detected only once. The V call is TRBV11-2, the J call TRBJ1-1, with D possibly matching TRBD1 (5 bases). The V end lost 7 bases, the J end lost 3 bases, and 12 bases lay between the germline ends. CDR1 SGHAT and CDR2 FQNNGV come from the germline V gene. This CDR3 is built from 13 residues. CDR3 residues: CASTRGGHTEAFF. The CDR3 DNA sequence: TGTGCCAGCACCCGGGGCGGACACACTGAAGCTTTCTTT.

This clone occurred once. The J gene is TRBJ2-7, the V gene TRBV27; 14 positions agree with TRBD2. Germline CDR1 is MNHEY and CDR2 is SMNVEV (reference sequence). CDR3 length equals 15 residues. Unmatched junction bases numbered 4, after V lost 2 bases and J lost 7 bases. CDR3 nucleotides: TGTGCCAGCAGTTTAGGGACTAGCGGGAGAGATGAGCAGTACTTC. Translation: CASSLGTSGRDEQYF.

The chain couples TRBV10-2 to TRBJ2-1, with 10 bases identical to TRBD2. This CDR3 comprises 14 residues. J was trimmed by 8 bases and V by 6 bases; bases with no gene match: 7. Germline V CDR1 and CDR2: WSHSY, SAAADI. The CDR3 DNA sequence: TGCGCCAGCAGGCTAGCGGGAGACTTGTATGAGCAGTTCTTC. It is translated as CASRLAGDLYEQFF.

The chain carries TRBV6-6 and TRBJ1-5; D possibly corresponds to TRBD1 (6 bases). V lost 2 bases, J lost 6 bases, and 8 bases lay in between. In germline, CDR1 is MNHNY, CDR2 SVGAGI (reference sequence). The CDR3 consists of 13 residues. Written as DNA, the CDR3 is TGTGCCAGCAGTTACCAGGGGTTTCAGCCCCAGCATTTT. Residues: CASSYQGFQPQHF.

V is TRBV7-3 and J is TRBJ2-1; D might be TRBD2 (6 bases). This CDR3 region has 16 residues. The germline CDR1 and CDR2 sequences are SGHTA and FQGTGA. V was cut by 0 bases and J by 1 base, with 10 bases left in between. The DNA of the CDR3 is TGTGCCAGCAGCTTAACAGGGAGGCGGTCCTACAATGAGCAGTTCTTC. The encoded protein is CASSLTGRRSYNEQFF.

The V gene is TRBV15, the J gene TRBJ2-1, with TRBD2 as a possible D gene (6 bases). The germline V gene encodes CDR1 LNHNV and CDR2 YYDKDF (reference sequence). This CDR3 comprises 17 residues. V was trimmed by 1 base and J by 0 bases, leaving 13 bases between them. Here the CDR3 DNA reads TGTGCCACCAGCAGAGCGGCGGGGAAAAGCTCCTACAATGAGCAGTTCTTC. This encodes CATSRAAGKSSYNEQFF. The full variable domain, its missing parts supplied by reference TRBV15 and TRBJ2-1, is DAMVIQNPRYQVTQFGKPVTLSCSQTLNHNVMYWYQQKSSQAPKLLFHYYDKDFNNEADTPDNFQSRRPNTSFCFLDIRSPGLGDTAMYLCATSRAAGKSSYNEQFFGPGTRLTVL.

This clone came up a few times. The chain has TRBV28 and TRBJ2-7; D might be TRBD1 (5 bases). This CDR3 is 14 amino acids long. V lost 5 bases and J lost 1, with 12 bases in between. The germline V gene encodes CDR1 MDHEN and CDR2 SYDVKM. In DNA form, the CDR3 reads TGTGCCAGCAGTATATCACAGGATTCCTACGAGCAGTACTTC. Translated, it gives CASSISQDSYEQYF.